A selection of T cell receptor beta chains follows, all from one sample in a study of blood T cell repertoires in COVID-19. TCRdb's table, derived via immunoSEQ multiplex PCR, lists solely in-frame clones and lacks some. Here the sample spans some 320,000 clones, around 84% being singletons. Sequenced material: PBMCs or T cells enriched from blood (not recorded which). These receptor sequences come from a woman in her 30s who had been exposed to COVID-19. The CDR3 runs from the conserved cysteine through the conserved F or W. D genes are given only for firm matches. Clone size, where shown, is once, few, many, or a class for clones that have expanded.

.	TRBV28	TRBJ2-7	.	TGTGCCAGCAGTTTTTCCGGGTCTTTTCCGAGCTCCTACGAGCAGTACTTC	CASSFSGSFPSSYEQYF
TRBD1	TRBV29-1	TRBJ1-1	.	TGCAGCGCCTCCGAGGGACAGAGGAACACTGAAGCTTTCTTT	CSASEGQRNTEAFF
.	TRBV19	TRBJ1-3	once	TGTGCCAGTAGGAACAGGCGGACAGTCTGGGCTGGAAACACCATATATTTT	CASRNRRTVWAGNTIYF
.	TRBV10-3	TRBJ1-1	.	TGTGCCATTTCCTCGGGGGGGATGAACACTGAAGCTTTCTTT	CAISSGGMNTEAFF
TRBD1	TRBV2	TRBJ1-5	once	TGTGCCAGCAGGCCGGGACAGGGGGCGAATAGCAATCAGCCCCAGCATTTT	CASRPGQGANSNQPQHF
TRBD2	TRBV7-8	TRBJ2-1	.	TGTGCCAGCAGCTTGGGAGGGCGGGCCTCATCCTACAATGAGCAGTTCTTC	CASSLGGRASSYNEQFF
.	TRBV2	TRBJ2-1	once	TGTGCCAGCAGTGAAGCGCGAATGTCGGACAATGAGCAGTTCTTC	CASSEARMSDNEQFF
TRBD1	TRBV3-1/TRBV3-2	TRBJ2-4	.	TGTGCCAGCAGCCACCTTCTCATACAGGGGGGCAAAAACATTCAGTACTTC	CASSHLLIQGGKNIQYF
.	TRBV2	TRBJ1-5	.	TGTGCCAGCAGAGAAGGACAGATTAGCAATCAGCCCCAGCATTTT	CASREGQISNQPQHF
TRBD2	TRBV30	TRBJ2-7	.	TGTGCCTGGAGTAGCGGGGGGGCCTCCTACGAGCAGTACTTC	CAWSSGGASYEQYF
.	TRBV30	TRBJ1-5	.	TGTGCCTGGAGTGTTCAGGGCGATCAGCCCCAGCATTTT	CAWSVQGDQPQHF
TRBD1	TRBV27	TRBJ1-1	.	TGTGCCAGCAGTCGGGACAGGGGGCAAATGGCTTTCTTT	CASSRDRGQMAFF
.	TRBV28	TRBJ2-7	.	TGTGCCAGCAGTTTGGGGCGGTCCACCTACGAGCAGTACTTC	CASSLGRSTYEQYF
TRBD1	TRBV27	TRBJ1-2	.	TGTGCCAGCAGGCCCTTGACAGGGTTCGATGGCTACACCTTC	CASRPLTGFDGYTF
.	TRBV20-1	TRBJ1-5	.	TGCAGTGCTAGTGATGTAACAGGATTCAATCAGCCCCAGCATTTT	CSASDVTGFNQPQHF
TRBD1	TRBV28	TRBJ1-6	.	TGTGCCAGCAGTTCCGGGACAGGGATTTCCAATAATTCACCCCTCCACTTT	CASSSGTGISNNSPLHF
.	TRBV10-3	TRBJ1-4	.	TGTGCCATCAGTGAGCAGGGTGGGGAAAAACTGTTTTTT	CAISEQGGEKLFF
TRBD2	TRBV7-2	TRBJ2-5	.	TGTGCCAGCAGCCTGGGACTAGCTCAGGAGACCCAGTACTTC	CASSLGLAQETQYF
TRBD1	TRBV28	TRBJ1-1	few	TGTGCCAGCAGTGATCCTAGCGAGGGACAGGCCACTGAAGCTTTCTTT	CASSDPSEGQATEAFF
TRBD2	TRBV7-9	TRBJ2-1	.	TGTGCCAGCAGCTCCGGGACTAGCGGGGGGTACAATGAGCAGTTCTTC	CASSSGTSGGYNEQFF
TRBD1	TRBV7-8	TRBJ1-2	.	TGTGCCAGCAGCTTGGTGACACCGGGACAGGGGATTATGGGTGGCTACACCTTC	CASSLVTPGQGIMGGYTF
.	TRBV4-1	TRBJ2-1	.	TGCGCCAGCCGCCCCGGGATCCAACTCTACAATGAGCAGTTCTTC	CASRPGIQLYNEQFF
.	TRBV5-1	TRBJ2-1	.	TGCGCCAGCAGCTTGGACTTTAACAATGAGCAGTTCTTC	CASSLDFNNEQFF
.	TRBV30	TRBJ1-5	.	TGTGCCTGGAGTGTATCGGGGGGGGCTATGGGCAATCAGCCCCAGCATTTT	CAWSVSGGAMGNQPQHF
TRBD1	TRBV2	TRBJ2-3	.	TGTGCCAGCAGTGCAAGGACAGGCGGGGATACGCAGTATTTT	CASSARTGGDTQYF
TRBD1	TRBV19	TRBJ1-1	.	TGTGCCAGTAGTATTCTACAGGGGGCCCGAACGACTGAAGCTTTCTTT	CASSILQGARTTEAFF
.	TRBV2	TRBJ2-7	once	TGTGCCGGCAGTGAGGAACAGTCCTACGAGCAGTACTTC	CAGSEEQSYEQYF
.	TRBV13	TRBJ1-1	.	TGTGCCAGCAGCTTAGAGCGGACGGGGGCTTTCTTT	CASSLERTGAFF
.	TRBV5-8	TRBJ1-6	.	TGTGCCAGCAGCCAACATCTCACGAGGTATAATTCACCCCTCCACTTT	CASSQHLTRYNSPLHF
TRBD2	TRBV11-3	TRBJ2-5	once	TGTGCCAGCAGTGAGGGACTAGACACACAAGAGACCCAGTACTTC	CASSEGLDTQETQYF
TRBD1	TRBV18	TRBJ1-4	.	TGTGCCAGCTCACCTCTTACAGGGGGCGCGACTAATGAAAAACTGTTTTTT	CASSPLTGGATNEKLFF
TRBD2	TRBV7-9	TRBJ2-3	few	TGTGCCAGCAGCTCCTGGACTAGCGGGAGCACAGATACGCAGTATTTT	CASSSWTSGSTDTQYF
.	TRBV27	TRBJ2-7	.	TGTGCCAGCAGTTCCTATTACGAGCAGTACTTC	CASSSYYEQYF
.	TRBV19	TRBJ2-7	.	TGTGCCAGTAGTATACTCGTTTCTAACGAGCAGTACTTC	CASSILVSNEQYF
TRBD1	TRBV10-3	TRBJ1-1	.	TGTGCCATCGGCACCGGGACAGGGGACACTGAAGCTTTCTTT	CAIGTGTGDTEAFF
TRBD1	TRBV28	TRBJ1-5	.	TGTGCCAGCAGTTACAGGGGTGCCACTCAGCCCCAGCATTTT	CASSYRGATQPQHF
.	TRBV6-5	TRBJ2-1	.	TGTGCCAGCAGTTACAGAGGCTCCTACAATGAGCAGTTCTTC	CASSYRGSYNEQFF
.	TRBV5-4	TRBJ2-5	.	TGTGCCAGCAGCTTAAGGTATAGCGGCACCAGATGGGAGACCCAGTACTTC	CASSLRYSGTRWETQYF
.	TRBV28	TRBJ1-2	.	TGTGCCAGCAGCCTCCGCCGGGACAAAGACTATTATGGCTACACCTTC	CASSLRRDKDYYGYTF
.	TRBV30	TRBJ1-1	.	TGTGCCTGGGCTAGGGGGGGGCGAGACACTGAAGCTTTCTTT	CAWARGGRDTEAFF